The source of this T cell receptor beta chain is a study of blood T cell repertoires in COVID-19. Study-level information: Both acute and convalescent COVID-19 samples were obtained from the United States, Italy and Spain.

Clones were read by immunoSEQ multiplex PCR, and TCRdb kept only the in-frame ones, dropping some. The table records fewer than 250,000 clones, 84% of them present only once. The CDR3 sequence is 14 residues long. Germline V lookup: CDR1 SEHNR, CDR2 FQNEAQ (reference sequence). Germline trimming cut 6 bases from V and 4 bases from J; bases unmatched to any gene: 4. This chain links TRBV7-9 with TRBJ1-2; 11 nucleotides match TRBD1. The sample consisted of peripheral blood. The receptor was derived from a woman aged 80 or older with COVID-19, enrolled during active disease. CDR3 sequence: CASSTGTGGYGYTF. Written as DNA, the CDR3 is TGTGCCAGCAGTACCGGGACAGGGGGCTATGGCTACACCTTC.